This is a list of T cell receptor beta chains from one sample in a study of a mutant IDH1 vaccine in newly diagnosed glioma. Sequenced by immunoSEQ multiplex PCR; TCRdb stores in-frame clones only, minus some. The sample has around 100,000 clones, roughly 90% seen once. These receptors have no identified antigens. The material was PBMCs, obtained from a glioma patient whose treatment included an IDH1 peptide vaccine. The receptors were sampled from a woman between 50 and 59 years old with glioma. The CDR3 runs from the conserved cysteine through the conserved F or W. D genes are given only for firm matches. A row's size may be missing; if present it is once, few, many or a size class.

TGTGCCAGCAGCAACGGGACGGTCGACTATGGCTACACCTTC,CASSNGTVDYGYTF,TRBV27,TRBJ1-2,.,.
TGTGCTAGCAGCTTCGCCGGGAGCGAAACGCAGTATTTT,CASSFAGSETQYF,TRBV7-7,TRBJ2-3,.,.
TGTGCCAGCAGCGTGCAGGGGCCACCCCTCCACTTT,CASSVQGPPLHF,TRBV9,TRBJ1-6,few,.
TGTGCCAGCAGCTTGGGAGGGACTAGCGGGATTGCTACGCAGTATTTT,CASSLGGTSGIATQYF,TRBV5-4,TRBJ2-3,once,TRBD2
TGTGCCAGTAGGCAGCCGGGACTAGCCCACGAGCAGTACTTC,CASRQPGLAHEQYF,TRBV19,TRBJ2-7,.,TRBD2
TGTGCCAGCAGCCCGCTAAGGGATCAGCCCCAGCATTTT,CASSPLRDQPQHF,TRBV11-2,TRBJ1-5,.,.
TGTGCCAGCAGTTACGGTCAGGGGTACACTGAAGCTTTCTTT,CASSYGQGYTEAFF,TRBV6-6,TRBJ1-1,.,.
TGTGCCATCACTTGGGACAGGGGTACTGAAGCTTTCTTT,CAITWDRGTEAFF,TRBV10-3,TRBJ1-1,few,TRBD1
TGTGCCAGCAGCTTGTTCGACAGGGAGTTCCTCTCTGGAAACACCATATATTTT,CASSLFDREFLSGNTIYF,TRBV7-8,TRBJ1-3,once,TRBD1
TGTGCCACCAGGCATGGGGACGCACCCTACGAGCAGTACTTC,CATRHGDAPYEQYF,TRBV14,TRBJ2-7,few,.
TGTGCCAGCGGACTAGCGGGATACAATGAGCAGTTCTTC,CASGLAGYNEQFF,TRBV5-4,TRBJ2-1,.,TRBD2
TGTGCCAGCAGCCCACCCTCCTACGAGCAGTACTTC,CASSPPSYEQYF,TRBV7-2,TRBJ2-7,.,.
TGTGCCAGCAGTTTTAGAGGGACCCGCCGAGGAGTGCAGTACTTC,CASSFRGTRRGVQYF,TRBV27,TRBJ2-5,.,.
TGTGCCAGCAGTGAAGCGCCGGGGGGGCTCACTGGAAACACCATATATTTT,CASSEAPGGLTGNTIYF,TRBV6-1,TRBJ1-3,.,.
TGTGCCAGCAGCTCCCCCGGGAACACTGAAGCTTTCTTT,CASSSPGNTEAFF,TRBV7-9,TRBJ1-1,.,.
TGCGCCAGCCGCCCAGGGGGTTCGCTGGAGACCCAGTACTTC,CASRPGGSLETQYF,TRBV5-1,TRBJ2-5,.,TRBD1
TGTGCCAGCAGCCAAGATCCTAGCGTGAACACCGGGGAGCTGTTTTTT,CASSQDPSVNTGELFF,TRBV4-2,TRBJ2-2,.,.
TGTGCCAGCAGCGTAGGGAGTCCGGGGGAGACCCAGTACTTC,CASSVGSPGETQYF,TRBV28,TRBJ2-5,.,.
TGTGCCAGCAGGTACAACGACTTGTCCTCCTACGAGCAGTACTTC,CASRYNDLSSYEQYF,TRBV2,TRBJ2-7,once,.
TGCGCCAGCACTACGAGTCAGGGGAACTATGGCTACACCTTC,CASTTSQGNYGYTF,TRBV10-2,TRBJ1-2,once,.
TGTGCCAGTTTGCAGATCGGTGCAGATACGCAGTATTTT,CASLQIGADTQYF,TRBV27,TRBJ2-3,.,.
TGTGCCAGCAGTTCTCCTTCACCGGGACTAGCGAAAGAGACCCAGTACTTC,CASSSPSPGLAKETQYF,TRBV28,TRBJ2-5,.,TRBD2
TGTGCCAGTAGTATAGGCGGGACAGGGAGCTACGAGCAGTACTTC,CASSIGGTGSYEQYF,TRBV19,TRBJ2-7,.,TRBD1
TGTGCCAGCAGCTTGGGACAGCTCTATGGCTACACCTTC,CASSLGQLYGYTF,TRBV5-6,TRBJ1-2,.,.
TGTGCCAGCACCCCACGGGCAGGGCTGAACACTGAAGCTTTCTTT,CASTPRAGLNTEAFF,TRBV28,TRBJ1-1,.,.
TGTGCCAGGGACTTTACGGGTGGCTACACCTTC,CARDFTGGYTF,TRBV19,TRBJ1-2,.,.
TGTGCCAGCAGGAATTGGGGGAAAGGAGGTCAGCCCCAGCATTTT,CASRNWGKGGQPQHF,TRBV6-5,TRBJ1-5,.,.
TGCGCCAGCAGCCAAGGCCGGACAGGGTCCTACGAGCAGTACTTC,CASSQGRTGSYEQYF,TRBV4-1,TRBJ2-7,.,TRBD1
TGTGCCAGCAGCGTAGGGGGCAGGGGGATGCATGGCTACACCTTC,CASSVGGRGMHGYTF,TRBV9,TRBJ1-2,.,TRBD1
TGTGCCAGCAGCTTAAGGGGAGCGGGAGGTTGGACAGATACGCAGTATTTT,CASSLRGAGGWTDTQYF,TRBV11-1,TRBJ2-3,.,TRBD2
TGTGCCAGCAGCTATAACCCTAACTATGGCTACACCTTC,CASSYNPNYGYTF,TRBV7-9,TRBJ1-2,.,.
TGTGCCAGTAAGCGACTAGCAGGCAATGAGCAGTTCTTC,CASKRLAGNEQFF,TRBV19,TRBJ2-1,.,TRBD2
TGCGCCAGCAGCCAACCGAGGAGGGGCACCGGGGAGCTGTTTTTT,CASSQPRRGTGELFF,TRBV4-1,TRBJ2-2,.,.
TGTGCCAGCAGCTCCGGGACTAGCCGCTCCTACAATGAGCAGTTCTTC,CASSSGTSRSYNEQFF,TRBV11-3,TRBJ2-1,once,TRBD2
TGTGCCAGCAGCTTATCGCCGGGGGGCCGCCAAGAGACCCAGTACTTC,CASSLSPGGRQETQYF,TRBV7-9,TRBJ2-5,.,.
TGTGCCAGCAGTCCCCCGCCCGGGACAGGGACCTACGAGCAGTACTTC,CASSPPPGTGTYEQYF,TRBV5-4,TRBJ2-7,.,TRBD1
TGTGCTAGTGGTTCGGAGGGGTACGAGCAGTACTTC,CASGSEGYEQYF,TRBV12-5,TRBJ2-7,.,.
TGTGCCAGCAGCCAAAACCCGGGACAGGGGTTGGCAGATACGCAGTATTTT,CASSQNPGQGLADTQYF,TRBV28,TRBJ2-3,.,TRBD1
TGTGCCAGCAGACAGGGCCTTGGCACAGATACGCAGTATTTT,CASRQGLGTDTQYF,TRBV2,TRBJ2-3,.,.
TGTGCCAGCAGCTTCGGCAGGGAGGGCTATGGCTACACCTTC,CASSFGREGYGYTF,TRBV5-6,TRBJ1-2,.,.
TGTGCCAGCAGCTTGGCGGGCAGGGGGGCCAAAAACATTCAGTACTTC,CASSLAGRGAKNIQYF,TRBV5-6,TRBJ2-4,.,TRBD1
TGCGCCAGCAGTGAGAGGTTTAGCTCCTACAATGAGCAGTTCTTC,CASSERFSSYNEQFF,TRBV10-1,TRBJ2-1,.,.